Shown below are 21 T cell receptor beta chains from a single sample sequenced in a study of T cell responses to AZD1222 COVID-19 vaccine. The assay was immunoSEQ multiplex PCR, and TCRdb's table has in-frame clones only and misses some. Of 100,000 or so clones in the sample, less than 90% were seen once. This specimen consisted of peripheral blood, obtained on day 0 of AZD1222 vaccination. These receptors came from an adult in good health.

The chain is built from TRBV7-9 and TRBJ2-5, with D possibly being TRBD1 (6 bases). Per germline, CDR1 SEHNR and CDR2 FQNEAQ (reference sequence). CDR3 length: 13 amino acids. Between the trimmed V and J ends, which lost 6 bases and 4 bases, there was a span of 12 bases. CDR3 bases: TGTGCCAGCAGGACGGCAGGGGCAGAGACCCAGTACTTC. Translation gives CASRTAGAETQYF. The complete variable domain, with remaining parts taken from reference TRBV7-9 and TRBJ2-5, reads DTGVSQNPRHKITKRGQNVTFRCDPISEHNRLYWYRQTLGQGPEFLTYFQNEAQLEKSRLLSDRFSAERPKGSFSTLEIQRTEQGDSAMYLCASRTAGAETQYFGPGTRLLVL.

V gene TRBV9 combines with J gene TRBJ1-4; D perhaps matches TRBD1 (5 bases). Germline loops: CDR1 SGDLS, CDR2 YYNGEE. Trimming pared 4 bases from V and 3 bases from J, leaving 13 bases between. The CDR3 contains 15 residues. The CDR3 nucleotides read TGTGCCAGCAGCAACCCGGTGGGACCTAATGAAAAACTGTTTTTT. Its translation: CASSNPVGPNEKLFF.

The gene calls are TRBV11-2 and TRBJ2-7, with 10 bases lining up with TRBD1. V was pared by 0 bases and J by 1 base, with 0 bases of the junction left unmatched. Germline V gene data show CDR1 as SGHAT and CDR2 as FQNNGV. CDR3 length equals 15 residues. The CDR3 nucleotides are TGTGCCAGCAGCTTAGAGGGACAGGGGTCCTACGAGCAGTACTTC. This translates into CASSLEGQGSYEQYF.

A single count supports this clone. The chain carries TRBV6-6 and TRBJ2-7; 8 nucleotides align to TRBD1. Germline V gene data show CDR1 as MNHNY and CDR2 as SVGAGI (reference sequence). After removal of 6 bases from V and 4 bases from J, the junction contained 8 bases not matched to a gene. The CDR3 has 14 amino acids. Here the CDR3 DNA reads TGTGCCAGCAGGGACGGGACAGGACAATACGAGCAGTACTTC. It yields the protein CASRDGTGQYEQYF.

CDR3 sequence: CASSTFGTPLVEQYF. CDR3 DNA sequence: TGTGCCAGCAGTACATTCGGGACCCCCCTAGTAGAGCAGTACTTC. The chain joins TRBV6-2 or TRBV6-3 to TRBJ2-7; D tentatively fits TRBD1 or TRBD2 (5 bases each). The germline V gene encodes CDR1 MNHEY and CDR2 SVGEGT. The CDR3 has 15 residues. Trimming removed 5 bases from V and 7 bases from J, with 21 bases in between.

This clone was counted once. V is TRBV28 and J is TRBJ1-1; D remains unclear. In germline, CDR1 is MDHEN, CDR2 SYDVKM. This CDR3 spans 13 amino acids. With 8 bases removed from V and 1 base from J, the gap between germline ends came to 11 bases. DNA of the CDR3: TGTGCCAGCCGAAGGACTGCGAACACTGAAGCTTTCTTT. It translates to CASRRTANTEAFF.

This clone was counted a few times. The chain is built from TRBV5-1 and TRBJ1-2; D might be TRBD1 (6 bases). This CDR3 comprises 14 residues. Per germline, CDR1 SGHRS and CDR2 YFSETQ. The ends were cut back, 3 bases at V and 5 bases at J, with 14 bases in the middle. CDR3 in DNA: TGCGCCAGCAGCTCAACAGGGTTAGAATATGGCTACACCTTC. Translated: CASSSTGLEYGYTF.

The CDR3 here is CASSLAGSYEQYF. Here the CDR3 DNA reads TGTGCCAGCAGCTTAGCGGGAAGTTACGAGCAGTACTTC. The chain carries TRBV11-2 and TRBJ2-7; D is perhaps TRBD2 (5 bases). The CDR3 is 13 residues long. Germline lookup yields CDR1 SGHAT and CDR2 FQNNGV. V gave up 1 base and J gave up 4 bases, with 8 bases separating them.

The chain recombines TRBV10-1 with TRBJ1-1; unclear D gene. Germline-derived CDR1 and CDR2 are WNHNN and SYGVQD (reference sequence). The V gene lost 3 bases and the J gene lost 7 bases, with 12 bases spanning the gap. CDR3 size: 13 residues. In nucleotides, the CDR3 is TGCGCCAGCAGTGAACGGAACAGCGGTGAAGCTTTCTTT. This translates into CASSERNSGEAFF.

CDR3: CASRHRLDYGEQFF. Written as DNA, the CDR3 is TGTGCCAGTAGGCACCGACTAGATTATGGGGAGCAGTTCTTC. This rearrangement joins TRBV19 to TRBJ2-1; perhaps TRBD2 as D (6 bases). The germline V and J ends were trimmed by 6 bases and 10 bases, with 19 bases remaining between them. Germline-derived CDR1 and CDR2 are LNHDA and SQIVND (reference sequence). This CDR3 is built from 14 residues.

This sequence joins TRBV6-5 and TRBJ2-7; unclear D gene. The V end was cut by 6 bases, the J end by 6 bases, with 9 bases between. The CDR3 has 11 amino acids. Germline V gives CDR1 MNHEY, CDR2 SVGAGI. CDR3 bases: TGTGCCAGCAGACACGAGAGCGAGCAGTACTTC. This translates into CASRHESEQYF.

The rearrangement links TRBV7-2 to TRBJ1-4; D is possibly TRBD1 (5 bases). The V and J ends lost 4 bases and 5 bases respectively, with 17 bases between them. There are 16 residues in the CDR3. Germline V gene sequence: CDR1 SGHTA, CDR2 FQGNSA. The CDR3 loop is CASSSRTGTPNEKLFF. Written as DNA, the CDR3 is TGTGCCAGCAGCTCGCGTACCGGGACCCCAAATGAAAAACTGTTTTTT.

CDR3 sequence (DNA): TGTGCCAGCAGCCCCACCCGGAGCGACACTGAAGCTTTCTTT. Translating it yields CASSPTRSDTEAFF. This chain links TRBV5-4 with TRBJ1-1, with D unclear. The V end was cut by 4 bases, the J end by 3 bases, with 13 bases between. Germline loops: CDR1 SGHNT, CDR2 YYREEE (reference sequence). The CDR3 totals 14 residues. The variable domain in full, completed from reference TRBV5-4 and TRBJ1-1, reads ETGVTQSPTHLIKTRGQQVTLRCSSQSGHNTVSWYQQALGQGPQFIFQYYREEENGRGNFPPRFSGLQFPNYSSELNVNALELDDSALYLCASSPTRSDTEAFFGQGTRLTVV.

V and J are TRBV7-2 and TRBJ1-4, with TRBD1 matching 8 bases. Trimming cost V 1 base and J 1 base; bases outside gene matches: 2. The CDR3 sequence is 16 residues long. Germline V gives CDR1 SGHTA, CDR2 FQGNSA. The CDR3 protein is CASSLGQGRTNEKLFF. The CDR3 DNA reads as TGTGCCAGCAGCTTAGGACAGGGGCGAACTAATGAAAAACTGTTTTTT. The full variable domain, in which reference TRBV7-2 and TRBJ1-4 provide the parts outside the CDR3, is GAGVSQSPSNKVTEKGKDVELRCDPISGHTALYWYRQSLGQGLEFLIYFQGNSAPDKSGLPSDRFSAERTGGSVSTLTIQRTQQEDSAVYLCASSLGQGRTNEKLFFGSGTQLSVL.

V gene TRBV6-1 combines with J gene TRBJ1-3, with TRBD1 as a possible D gene (6 bases). The germline CDR1 and CDR2 sequences are MNHNS and SASEGT. This CDR3 spans 14 amino acids. Between the trimmed V and J ends, which lost 8 bases and 6 bases, there was a span of 17 bases. CDR3 residues: CASALQGMENTIYF. Here the CDR3 DNA reads TGTGCCAGCGCCTTACAGGGAATGGAAAACACCATATATTTT.

V and J are TRBV4-2 and TRBJ1-1; possible D gene TRBD1, 5 bases. V lost 0 bases and J lost 5, with 13 bases in between. The V gene's germline CDR1 is LGHNA and CDR2 YNFKEQ. The CDR3 consists of 15 residues. As DNA, the CDR3 is TGTGCCAGCAGCCAAGATCGTCAGGGTTTAACTGAAGCTTTCTTT. This translates into CASSQDRQGLTEAFF.

The chain uses TRBV7-8 and TRBJ2-7, with D maybe TRBD2 (5 bases). Trimming removed 5 bases at V and 4 bases at J, with 12 bases between. The CDR3 contains 13 residues. CDR1 and CDR2 from the germline V gene are SGHVS and FQNEAQ. CDR3 in amino acids: CASSRRTEYEQYF. The CDR3 DNA is TGTGCCAGCAGCCGCCGGACTGAGTACGAGCAGTACTTC.

This clone was recorded a few times. The rearrangement joins TRBV4-2 to TRBJ2-3; D is undetermined. The ends were cut back, 3 bases at V and 7 bases at J, with 11 bases in the middle. Germline-derived CDR1 and CDR2 are LGHNA and YNFKEQ. This CDR3 is built from 13 residues. CDR3 coding DNA: TGTGCCAGCAGCCAGGCCGGCGGAAATACGCAGTATTTT. It codes for CASSQAGGNTQYF.

The chain joins TRBV6-2 or TRBV6-3 to TRBJ1-2; D unclear. Germline V gene data show CDR1 as MNHEY and CDR2 as SVGEGT. The CDR3 loop spans 13 amino acids. The V gene lost 6 bases and the J gene lost 8 bases, with 16 bases spanning the gap. CDR3 protein: CASSGQRHDGYTF. In nucleotides, the CDR3 is TGTGCCAGCAGCGGCCAAAGGCATGACGGCTACACCTTC.

V is TRBV10-3 and J is TRBJ2-7; either TRBD1 or TRBD2 may supply D (6 bases each). The germline V gene encodes CDR1 ENHRY and CDR2 SYGVKD. The V end was cut by 2 bases, the J end by 4 bases, with 12 bases between. This CDR3 has 14 residues. DNA of the CDR3: TGTGCCATCAGTGAGGTAGAGGGGGGTTACGAGCAGTACTTC. This encodes CAISEVEGGYEQYF.

The chain carries TRBV3-1 (or the pseudogene TRBV3-2) and TRBJ2-1; no definite D call. The length of the CDR3 is 13 residues. The germline V and J ends were trimmed by 6 bases and 6 bases, with 12 bases remaining between them. The germline CDR1 and CDR2 sequences are LGHDT and YNNKEL (reference sequence). CDR3 loop: CASSPRAGNEQFF. CDR3 sequence (DNA): TGTGCCAGCAGTCCAAGAGCCGGCAATGAGCAGTTCTTC.